The subject of this entry is one T cell receptor beta chain. Its antigen target is currently unknown. No base-level quality is on record; no much larger clone is a single base apart. These data come from a study of shared clonotypes between healthy human individuals (dated by TCRdb to 2019 to 2021). Background on the whole study: A few men and a couple of women, aged 18 to 49 years, made up the cohort. For each donor, CD4 naive and CD4 memory were each run on three plates, CD8 naive on two plates, and CD8 memory on one plate. Blood TCR repertoires of a handful of healthy adults were deeply sequenced to estimate repertoire size and the extent of clonotype sharing between individuals. Libraries were prepared and TCR repertoires were sequenced by different laboratories using diverse techniques, in order to increase sequencing depth and limit assay-specific biases. Per donor, leukapheresis produced somewhere between about 0.85 and 8.9 billion PBMCs. What the study reported, not specific to this receptor: The small number of donors limited the genetic and exposure-history diversity represented. Across several donors, about 5% of naive CD4, 3% to 4% of naive CD8, 2.3% of memory CD4, and under 0.45% of memory CD8 clonotypes were shared. Pairwise subsampling led to the expectation that sequencing depth would affect the degree of clonotype sharing among donors. Sampling was limited to blood, and TCR repertoires in tissue likely differ from TCR repertoires in blood. Incomplete sequencing was indicated by rarefaction of sorted-subset datasets, despite the large sequencing depth. Naive subsets generally had larger estimated clonotype richness than memory subsets did. Higher generation probabilities were observed for clonotypes shared by all four sorted-subset donors than for non-shared clonotypes.

TCR CDR3 regions were amplified from genomic DNA by multiplex PCR using the deep immunoSEQ assay. Extracted genomic DNA from each cell subset was distributed evenly across all wells of several immunoSEQ 96-well plates, and each plate was treated as a replicate. For sorted subsets, approximately 0.2 ug of genomic DNA, equivalent to 30,000 or so T cell genomes, went into each replicate PCR. The purified libraries were quantified using a Qubit 3.0 fluorometer, sized with a Bioanalyzer 2100, and then quantified again using the KAPA Library Quantification kit. Every immunoSEQ 96-well plate was sequenced on a dedicated single-read 150-cycle Illumina NextSeq 550 flow cell. The study's processing was this. Because the immunoSEQ output included only junctional sequences and no quality scores, the filtering could not be the same as the filtering used for full-length reads. Sequences were annotated with PyIR, a Python wrapper for IgBLAST v1.9, and V/J genes and CDR3 were assigned using IMGT germline references. Any read was removed if the V/J assignment was weak (E-value above 1e-6), the CDR3 was missing, or the read contained stop codons, out-of-frame junctions, or ambiguous translated residues. V3J clonotypes were defined as sequences sharing an identical inferred V gene, J gene, and CDR3 amino acid sequence. To compute the percentage overlap between repertoires, the number of shared unique clonotypes was divided by the size of the smaller repertoire. Repertoire richness was assessed with RTK rarefaction, the Chao1 estimator, and Recon v2.1 estimates of unobserved clonotypes. Generation probabilities for all TCRbeta clonotypes obtained by the gDNA method from a handful of donors were computed using OLGA. TCRdb stores this immuneACCESS table with in-frame sequences only. Part of the clones is absent; in the studies checked, under half of the shortfall reflects unresolved V genes, and no reason is known for the rest. V and J calls and clone size come straight from that table; D and trimming were deduced from the DNA. The sample yields around 350,000 clones; roughly 70% were counted once. The ten largest clones capture roughly 10% of the sample.

Donors were healthy HIV-negative adults with no recently reported acute infections or vaccinations. Only Caucasian adults living in Nashville, Tennessee, USA were represented among the donors. CD4+ T cells were enriched by magnetic negative selection; naive cells were then positively selected on CD45RA, and the negative fraction formed the memory subset. Blood was obtained by leukapheresis, after which PBMCs were separated by Ficoll-Histopaque density gradient centrifugation and cryopreserved in liquid nitrogen vapor phase. Purity and quantity of every magnetically sorted T cell population were checked by analytical flow cytometry. Genomic DNA was isolated from every sorted fraction and measured by UV absorbance on a Nanodrop 2000c. The germline V gene gives CDR1 as SNHLY and CDR2 as FYNNEI. The CDR3 runs 16 amino acids, cysteine and phenylalanine included. The retained sequence is limited to the CDR3, 48 bases, with the frame set at the first base. V loses 6 bases at its end and J loses 0 bases; junction bases beyond the gene matches: 8.

Sequencing used memory CD4+ T cells sorted from blood. Sample cell subset or site, as interpreted from the label and publication: CD45RA-negative fraction. The rearranged chain carries TRBV2 and TRBJ2-7, with 10 bases matching TRBD2. The clonotype was recovered from a man aged 30 to 39 in good health. CDR3 protein: CASSRGPSGSSYEQYF. The bases are TGTGCCAGCAGCCGTGGTCCTAGCGGGAGCTCCTACGAGCAGTACTTC. Joined to the reference TRBV2 and TRBJ2-7 proteins, this CDR3 gives the full variable domain: EPEVTQTPSHQVTQMGQEVILRCVPISNHLYFYWYRQILGQKVEFLVSFYNNEISEKSEIFDDQFSVERPDGSNFTLKIRSTKLEDSAMYFCASSRGPSGSSYEQYFGPGTRLTVT.